The present entry profiles one T cell receptor (beta chain) with its context. Produced via immunoSEQ multiplex PCR; TCRdb's table is partial and in-frame only. The sample holds 100,000 or so clones, approximately 90% seen once. The data stem from a study of blood T cell repertoires in COVID-19. Study details: The cDNA or gDNA used as material had been derived from T cells, B-cell-depleted T cells, or PBMCs.

Germline V gene sequence: CDR1 SNHLY, CDR2 FYNNEI. This CDR3 has 13 amino acids. With V trimmed by 0 bases and J by 8 bases, 3 bases remained unmatched. This sequence originates from a middle-aged man with active COVID-19. The sequencing input was peripheral blood. J is TRBJ1-1 and V is TRBV2, with TRBD1 identical over 7 bases. CDR3 in amino acids: CASSEATGTEAFF. The CDR3, as DNA: TGTGCCAGCAGTGAAGCGACAGGGACGGAAGCTTTCTTT.